These 17 T cell receptor beta chains share one sample of origin, sequenced in a study of CD8 T cells in ankylosing spondylitis. Study-level points and caveats: Ankylosing spondylitis blood appeared to be characterized by a TCR beta motif of fewer than ten highly homologous variants.

Each CDR3 protein is one row after TCRdb ran MiXCR on the 5' RACE reads. The sample has more than 650,000 distinct CDR3 sequences; approximately 12% are singletons. These TCRs' antigens remain unknown. Sequenced: blood, either unsorted or a sorted T cell fraction (not recorded which). Receptors were obtained from a male donor with ankylosing spondylitis.

This clonotype was found many times. The gene calls are TRBV4-2 and TRBJ1-1, with TRBD1 matching 9 bases. Germline V gene data show CDR1 as LGHNA and CDR2 as YNFKEQ. Losses at the gene ends were 3 bases for V and 1 base for J; bases not matched to a gene: 0. This CDR3 is built from 14 residues. The CDR3 is CASSQGQGNTEAFF. The CDR3 DNA reads TGTGCCAGCAGCCAGGGACAGGGGAACACTGAAGCTTTCTTT.

This clonotype was counted ten times or more. This chain connects TRBV5-1 to TRBJ2-1; perhaps TRBD2 as D (5 bases). Trimming took off 5 bases at V and 10 bases at J, with 13 bases between the two ends. In germline, CDR1 is SGHRS, CDR2 YFSETQ. This CDR3 contains 12 residues. CDR3 protein: CASRETDSEQFF. In DNA, the CDR3 is TGCGCCAGCAGGGAGACGGACTCGGAGCAGTTCTTC.

The V gene is TRBV12-3 or TRBV12-4, the J gene TRBJ2-1; TRBD1 agrees at 8 bases. With V trimmed by 6 bases and J by 4 bases, 8 bases remained unmatched. The CDR3 contains 15 residues. This CDR3 reads CASRPQGAEYNEQFF. The CDR3 nucleotides are TGTGCCAGCAGACCGCAGGGGGCGGAATACAATGAGCAGTTCTTC.

Only a few counts were recorded for this clonotype. The rearrangement joins TRBV28 to TRBJ2-3; 7 bases line up with TRBD2. The germline gives CDR1 MDHEN, CDR2 SYDVKM. V trimming: 5 bases; J trimming: 0 bases; junction bases outside the gene matches: 8. The CDR3 is made up of 16 amino acids. Here the CDR3 reads CASSAPGGRSTDTQYF. CDR3 sequence (DNA): TGTGCCAGCAGTGCACCGGGAGGACGTAGCACAGATACGCAGTATTTT.

The rearrangement links TRBV30 to TRBJ2-7, with TRBD2 matching 10 bases. This CDR3 contains 15 residues. After removal of 3 bases from V and 5 bases from J, the junction contained 10 bases not matched to a gene. The germline gives CDR1 GTSNPN, CDR2 SVGIG (reference sequence). The CDR3: CAWRRGTSGNHEQYF. In DNA form, the CDR3 reads TGTGCCTGGAGACGGGGAACTAGCGGGAATCACGAGCAGTACTTC.

This clonotype was seen only a few times. CDR3 bases: TGTGCCAGCAGTTTTTTACAGGGGGGCACCGGGGAGCTGTTTTTT. This translates into CASSFLQGGTGELFF. The chain combines TRBV28 with TRBJ2-2; TRBD1 matches 8 bases. Germline V gene lookup returns CDR1 MDHEN and CDR2 SYDVKM. Losses at the gene ends were 3 bases for V and 4 bases for J; bases not matched to a gene: 4. The CDR3 covers 15 residues. The full variable domain, with the rest looked up from reference TRBV28 and TRBJ2-2, is DVKVTQSSRYLVKRTGEKVFLECVQDMDHENMFWYRQDPGLGLRLIYFSYDVKMKEKGDIPEGYSVSREKKERFSLILESASTNQTSMYLCASSFLQGGTGELFFGEGSRLTVL.

At least ten counts were recorded for this clonotype. The chain couples TRBV7-2 to TRBJ2-5, with D hard to call. The germline V gene encodes CDR1 SGHTA and CDR2 FQGNSA. Trimming stripped 5 bases from V and 5 bases from J, with 9 bases between. This CDR3 has 12 amino acids. CDR3 region: CASSRNWETQYF. In DNA form, the CDR3 reads TGTGCCAGCAGCCGCAATTGGGAGACCCAGTACTTC. Using reference TRBV7-2 and TRBJ2-5 for the parts outside the CDR3, the full variable domain is GAGVSQSPSNKVTEKGKDVELRCDPISGHTALYWYRQSLGQGLEFLIYFQGNSAPDKSGLPSDRFSAERTGGSVSTLTIQRTQQEDSAVYLCASSRNWETQYFGPGTRLLVL.

This clonotype was seen only a few times. The rearrangement links TRBV6-5 to TRBJ2-7; 9 bases are shared with TRBD2. Germline V gives CDR1 MNHEY, CDR2 SVGAGI. This CDR3 has 15 residues. Trimming cost V 2 bases and J 1 base; bases outside gene matches: 3. The CDR3 bases are TGTGCCAGCAGTTACCCGGGACTAGCTTCCTACGAGCAGTACTTC. Its translation: CASSYPGLASYEQYF.

The chain recombines TRBV20-1 with TRBJ2-6; 7 bases match TRBD1. V gave up 2 bases and J gave up 1 base; unmatched junction bases: 8. This CDR3 is 17 amino acids long. Germline CDR1 DFQATT, CDR2 SNEGSKA (reference sequence). CDR3 nucleotides: TGCAGTGCTAGAAGGGGACAGACTTCTTCTGGGGCCAACGTCCTGACTTTC. It specifies CSARRGQTSSGANVLTF.

The gene calls are TRBV12-3 or TRBV12-4 and TRBJ2-7; tentatively, D is TRBD1 or TRBD2 (5 bases each). V lost 2 bases, J lost 6 bases, and 11 bases lay in between. The CDR3 has 13 amino acids. In DNA, the CDR3 is TGTGCCAGCAGTTTAAACGCAGGGACCGAGCAGTACTTC. Protein: CASSLNAGTEQYF.

This chain uses TRBV5-1 with TRBJ1-2; 8 positions match TRBD1. Germline V gene sequence: CDR1 SGHRS, CDR2 YFSETQ. Unmatched junction bases numbered 6, after V lost 2 bases and J lost 3 bases. The CDR3 totals 15 residues. In DNA form, the CDR3 reads TGCGCCAGCAGCTTTGGACAGGGTCTATACTATGGCTACACCTTC. Translated, it gives CASSFGQGLYYGYTF.

There are a few counts of this clonotype. The chain couples TRBV4-3 to TRBJ1-4; D is perhaps TRBD1 (6 bases). The germline V gene has CDR1 LGHNA and CDR2 YSLEER. The CDR3 totals 14 residues. V was shortened by 5 bases and J by 5 bases, with 12 bases between the two germline ends. The DNA for the CDR3 is TGCGCCAGCAGCGCCCGGGACACGAATGAAAAACTGTTTTTT. Translation: CASSARDTNEKLFF.

Only a few counts were recorded for this clonotype. J is TRBJ2-3 and V is TRBV12-3 or TRBV12-4; D gene uncertain. This CDR3 contains 16 residues. Trimming took 3 bases from V and 6 from J, leaving 19 bases between them. This chain's CDR3 is CASSFRPQDNTDTQYF. CDR3 bases: TGTGCCAGCAGTTTTAGGCCCCAAGATAACACCGATACGCAGTATTTT.

The genes are TRBV4-2 and TRBJ2-3; 12 positions match TRBD2. The CDR3 is 16 residues long. Germline CDR1 reads LGHNA; CDR2 reads YNFKEQ. V gave up 0 bases and J gave up 7 bases; unmatched junction bases: 5. CDR3: CASSQETSGGRYTQYF. CDR3 sequence (DNA): TGTGCCAGCAGCCAAGAAACTAGCGGGGGGAGGTATACGCAGTATTTT.

This chain uses TRBV2 with TRBJ1-5, with D possibly matching TRBD1 (6 bases). This CDR3 contains 13 residues. Trimming removed 4 bases from V and 4 bases from J, with 8 bases in between. Germline V gene data show CDR1 as SNHLY and CDR2 as FYNNEI. CDR3 loop: CASSAGVNQPQHF. The CDR3 bases are TGTGCCAGCAGTGCAGGGGTAAATCAGCCCCAGCATTTT.

The chain links TRBV11-3 to TRBJ2-5; tentative D call: TRBD1 (7 bases). Germline-derived CDR1 and CDR2 are SGHNT and YENEEA. Trimming shortened V by 1 base and J by 4 bases, and 13 bases separated the two germline ends. The length of the CDR3 is 15 residues. CDR3 sequence (DNA): TGTGCCAGCAGCTTAGGGCAGGGGGGCCGAGAGACCCAGTACTTC. Its protein product is CASSLGQGGRETQYF.

This clonotype was seen only a few times. The rearrangement joins TRBV18 to TRBJ2-3, with 7 bases matching TRBD1. The CDR3 loop spans 15 amino acids. The germline CDR1 and CDR2 sequences are KGHSH and LQKENI. Germline trimming cut 3 bases from V and 2 bases from J; bases unmatched to any gene: 5. CDR3: CASSPLGQDTDTQYF. CDR3 nucleotide sequence: TGTGCCAGCTCACCTCTTGGACAGGACACAGATACGCAGTATTTT.